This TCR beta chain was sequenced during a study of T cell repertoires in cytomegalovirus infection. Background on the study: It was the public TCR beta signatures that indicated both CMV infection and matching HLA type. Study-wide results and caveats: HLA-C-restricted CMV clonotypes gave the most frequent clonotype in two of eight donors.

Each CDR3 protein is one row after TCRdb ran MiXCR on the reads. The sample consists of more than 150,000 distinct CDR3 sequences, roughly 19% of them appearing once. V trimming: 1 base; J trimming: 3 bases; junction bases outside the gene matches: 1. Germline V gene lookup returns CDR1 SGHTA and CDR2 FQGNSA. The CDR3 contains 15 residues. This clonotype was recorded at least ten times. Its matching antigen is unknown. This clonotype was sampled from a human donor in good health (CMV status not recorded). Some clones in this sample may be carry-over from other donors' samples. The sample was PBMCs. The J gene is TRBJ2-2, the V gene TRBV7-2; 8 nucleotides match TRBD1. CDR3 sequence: CASSLETGDTGELFF. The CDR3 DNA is TGTGCCAGCAGCTTAGAGACAGGGGACACCGGGGAGCTGTTTTTT.